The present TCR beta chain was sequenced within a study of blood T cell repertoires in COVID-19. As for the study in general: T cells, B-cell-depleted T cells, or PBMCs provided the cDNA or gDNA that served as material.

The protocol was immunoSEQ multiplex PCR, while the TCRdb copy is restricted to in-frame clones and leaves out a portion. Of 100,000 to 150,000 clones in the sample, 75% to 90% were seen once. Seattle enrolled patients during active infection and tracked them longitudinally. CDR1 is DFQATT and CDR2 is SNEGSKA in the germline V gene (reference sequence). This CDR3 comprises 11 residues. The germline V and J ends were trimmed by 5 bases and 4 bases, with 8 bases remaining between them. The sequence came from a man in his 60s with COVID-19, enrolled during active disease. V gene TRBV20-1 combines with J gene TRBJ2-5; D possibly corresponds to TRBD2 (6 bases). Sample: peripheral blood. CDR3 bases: TGCAGTGCTCGGCGGGGAGAGACCCAGTACTTC. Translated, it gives CSARRGETQYF.